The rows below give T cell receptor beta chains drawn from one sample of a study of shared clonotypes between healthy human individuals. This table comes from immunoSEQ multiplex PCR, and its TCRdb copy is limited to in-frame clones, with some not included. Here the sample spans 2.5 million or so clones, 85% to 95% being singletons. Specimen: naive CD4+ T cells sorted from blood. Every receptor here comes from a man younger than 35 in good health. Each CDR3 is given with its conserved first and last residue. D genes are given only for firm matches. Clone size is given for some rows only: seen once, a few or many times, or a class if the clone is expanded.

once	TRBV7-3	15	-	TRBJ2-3	TGTGCCAGCAGCTTAATGGGGGCGGGGACAGATACGCAGTATTTT	CASSLMGAGTDTQYF
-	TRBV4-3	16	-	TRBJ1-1	TGCGCCAGCAGCCAATTATTCAATGGACCTGGGGCTGAAGCTTTCTTT	CASSQLFNGPGAEAFF
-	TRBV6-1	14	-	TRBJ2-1	TGTGCCAGCAGTGAAGGGCGGGTCTACAATGAGCAGTTCTTC	CASSEGRVYNEQFF
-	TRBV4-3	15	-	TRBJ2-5	TGCGCCAGCAGCCAAGACCGGCAGGCCCAAGAGACCCAGTACTTC	CASSQDRQAQETQYF
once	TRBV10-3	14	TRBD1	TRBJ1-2	TGTGCCATCAGTCAGGGGGCGATTTACTATGGCTACACCTTC	CAISQGAIYYGYTF
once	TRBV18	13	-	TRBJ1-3	TGTGCCAGCTCACCACCGGGCGGAAACACCATATATTTT	CASSPPGGNTIYF
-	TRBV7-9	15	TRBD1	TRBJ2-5	TGTGCCAGCAGCTTCCCAGGGGGTGCCCAAGAGACCCAGTACTTC	CASSFPGGAQETQYF
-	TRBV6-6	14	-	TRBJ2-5	TGTGCCAGCAGCTACGCGGGAAAGGCGGAGACCCAGTACTTC	CASSYAGKAETQYF
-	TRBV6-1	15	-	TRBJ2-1	TGTGCCAGCAGTGATTTAGGCCGCTCCTACAATGAGCAGTTCTTC	CASSDLGRSYNEQFF
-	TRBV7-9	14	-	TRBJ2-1	TGTGCCAGCAGCTTTGCGTCGGGAAGGAATGAGCAGTTCTTC	CASSFASGRNEQFF
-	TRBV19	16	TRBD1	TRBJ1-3	TGTGCCAGTAGTGGGACAGGAACGATCTCTGGAAACACCATATATTTT	CASSGTGTISGNTIYF
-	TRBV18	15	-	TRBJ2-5	TGTGCCAGCTCACTTGTGGGGACTCAGCAAGAGACCCAGTACTTC	CASSLVGTQQETQYF
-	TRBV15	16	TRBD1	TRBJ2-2	TGTGCCACCAGCAGAGATCCGAGACAGGGCGCCGGGGAGCTGTTTTTT	CATSRDPRQGAGELFF
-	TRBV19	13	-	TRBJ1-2	TGTGCCACGAGGGCAGCCTTTGCCTATGGCTACACCTTC	CATRAAFAYGYTF
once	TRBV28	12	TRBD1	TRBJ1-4	TGTGCCACCTCAGGGGGGATTGAAAAACTGTTTTTT	CATSGGIEKLFF
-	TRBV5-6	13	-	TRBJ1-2	TGTGCCAGCAGCTTTTTAGGGCAGTATGGCTACACCTTC	CASSFLGQYGYTF
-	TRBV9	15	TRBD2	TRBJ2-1	TGTGCCAGCAGCGCCGGGACTAACCCATACAATGAGCAGTTCTTC	CASSAGTNPYNEQFF
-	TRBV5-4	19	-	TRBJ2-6	TGTGCCAGCAGCGGGGGACTTTCTAAATCGTCTACTGGGGCCAACGTCCTGACTTTC	CASSGGLSKSSTGANVLTF
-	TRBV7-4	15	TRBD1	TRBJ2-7	TGTGCCAGCAGCGGGCGGGACAGGGAAACCTACGAGCAGTACTTC	CASSGRDRETYEQYF
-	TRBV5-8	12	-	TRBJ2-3	TGTGCCAGCAGTCGGAACACAGATACGCAGTATTTT	CASSRNTDTQYF
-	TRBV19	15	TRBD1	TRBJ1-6	TGTGCCAGTAGTATAGGACAGGGCAAGAATTCACCCCTCCACTTT	CASSIGQGKNSPLHF
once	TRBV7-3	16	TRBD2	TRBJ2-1	TGTGCCAGCAGCCAGGGTCCAGCGGGGGGATGGAATGAGCAGTTCTTC	CASSQGPAGGWNEQFF
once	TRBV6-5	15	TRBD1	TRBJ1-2	TGTGCCAGCAGTTACTCTGCGACAGGGGTTCCTGGCTACACCTTC	CASSYSATGVPGYTF
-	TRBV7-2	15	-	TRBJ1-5	TGTGCCAGCAGCTTAGTGGTCGTCGGAAATCAGCCCCAGCATTTT	CASSLVVVGNQPQHF
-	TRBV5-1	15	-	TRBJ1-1	TGCGCCAGCAGCTTGGGACAGCTCATGAACACTGAAGCTTTCTTT	CASSLGQLMNTEAFF
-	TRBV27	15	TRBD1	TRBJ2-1	TGTGCCAGCAGTTCCGGGACAGGAGTTGGCAATGAGCAGTTCTTC	CASSSGTGVGNEQFF
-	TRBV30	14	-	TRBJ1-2	TGTGCCTGGGACGATGGGGCGGCAGTCTATGGCTACACCTTC	CAWDDGAAVYGYTF
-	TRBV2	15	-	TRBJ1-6	TGTGCCAGCAGCGACTATACAGGTTTTGATTCACCCCTCCACTTT	CASSDYTGFDSPLHF
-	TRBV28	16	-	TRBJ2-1	TGTGCCAGCAGTTTTTCATACAGGAGGGCCGGCAATGAGCAGTTCTTC	CASSFSYRRAGNEQFF
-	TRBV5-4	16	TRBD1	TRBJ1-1	TGTGCCAGCGGATCCGGGACAGGGAGTGTGAACACTGAAGCTTTCTTT	CASGSGTGSVNTEAFF
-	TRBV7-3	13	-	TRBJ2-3	TGTGCCAGCAGCTTCCAGAGCACAGATACGCAGTATTTT	CASSFQSTDTQYF
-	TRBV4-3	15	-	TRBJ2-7	TGCGCCAGCAGCCCCCTTGGGGGGGGCGCGTACGAGCAGTACTTC	CASSPLGGGAYEQYF
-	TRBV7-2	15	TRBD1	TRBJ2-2	TGTGCCAGCAGCACACCCGGACAGGCCCCCCGGGAGCTGTTTTTT	CASSTPGQAPRELFF
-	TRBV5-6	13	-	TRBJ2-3	TGTGCCAGCAGCTTCAACCCCACAGATACGCAGTATTTT	CASSFNPTDTQYF
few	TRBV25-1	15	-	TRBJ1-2	TGTGCCAGCAGTGACTCTCCTGCGGGGCAGGGAGGCTACACCTTC	CASSDSPAGQGGYTF
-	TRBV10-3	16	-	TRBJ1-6	TGTGCCATCAGTGAGTCTAGACAGCCCGCAGTGATGTCCCTCCACTTT	CAISESRQPAVMSLHF
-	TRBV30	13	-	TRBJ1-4	TGTGCCTGGAGTCCCCAACCCAGAGAAAAACTGTTTTTT	CAWSPQPREKLFF
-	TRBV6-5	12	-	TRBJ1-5	TGTGCCAGCAGACCAGGGAATCAGCCCCAGCATTTT	CASRPGNQPQHF
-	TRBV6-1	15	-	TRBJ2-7	TGTGCCAGCAGTGATTGGCAGGGGCGCTCCTACGAGCAGTACTTC	CASSDWQGRSYEQYF
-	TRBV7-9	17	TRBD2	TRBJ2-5	TGTGCCAGCAGCTCGGGACTAGCGGGGGGCGCCGTAGAGACCCAGTACTTC	CASSSGLAGGAVETQYF
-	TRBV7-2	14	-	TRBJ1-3	TGTGCCAGCACCCTCGGGAGCTCTGGAAACACCATATATTTT	CASTLGSSGNTIYF
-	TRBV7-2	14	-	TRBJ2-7	TGTGCCAGCAGCCCCATGACGGACTCCTACGAGCAGTACTTC	CASSPMTDSYEQYF
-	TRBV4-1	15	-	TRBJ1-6	TGCGCCAGCAGCCAATCTGACATCCACGATTCACCCCTCCACTTT	CASSQSDIHDSPLHF
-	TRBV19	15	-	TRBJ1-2	TGTGCCAGTAGTCAAACGCAAACATCCGGGTGGGGCTACACCTTC	CASSQTQTSGWGYTF
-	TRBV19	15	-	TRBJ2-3	TGTGCCAGTAGTTCCCCGGGACTGACCTTAGATACGCAGTATTTT	CASSSPGLTLDTQYF
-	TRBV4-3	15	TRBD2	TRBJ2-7	TGCGCCAGCAGCCACTCGGGGGGAGACATGGGTGAGCAGTACTTC	CASSHSGGDMGEQYF
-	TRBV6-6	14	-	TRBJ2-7	TGTGCCAGCAGTTACTCGAGGACAACTCCCGAGCAGTACTTC	CASSYSRTTPEQYF
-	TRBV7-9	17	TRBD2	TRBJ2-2	TGTGCCAGCAGCCCACGTCGACTAGCGGGAGGAACCGGGGAGCTGTTTTTT	CASSPRRLAGGTGELFF
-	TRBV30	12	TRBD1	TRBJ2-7	TGTGCCTGGAGTGGGACAGGGCTCGAGCAGTACTTC	CAWSGTGLEQYF
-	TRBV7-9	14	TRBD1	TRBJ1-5	TGTGCCAGCAGCCGACAGGGGAGAGATCAGCCCCAGCATTTT	CASSRQGRDQPQHF